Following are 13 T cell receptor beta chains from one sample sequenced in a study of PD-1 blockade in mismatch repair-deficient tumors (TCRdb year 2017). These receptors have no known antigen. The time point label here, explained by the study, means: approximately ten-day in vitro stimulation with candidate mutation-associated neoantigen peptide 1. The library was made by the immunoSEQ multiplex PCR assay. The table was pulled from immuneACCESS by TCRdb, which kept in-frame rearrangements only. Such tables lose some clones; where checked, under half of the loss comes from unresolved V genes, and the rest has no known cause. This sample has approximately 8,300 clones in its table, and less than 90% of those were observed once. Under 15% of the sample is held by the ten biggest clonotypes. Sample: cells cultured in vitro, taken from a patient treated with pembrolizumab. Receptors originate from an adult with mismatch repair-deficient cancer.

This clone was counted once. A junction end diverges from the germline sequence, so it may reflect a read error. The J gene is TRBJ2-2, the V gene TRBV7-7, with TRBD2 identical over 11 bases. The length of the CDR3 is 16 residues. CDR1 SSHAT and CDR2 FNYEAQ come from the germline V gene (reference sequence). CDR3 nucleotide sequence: TGTGCTAGCAGTCGAACTAGCGGGGGGAACACCGGGGAGCTGTTTTTT. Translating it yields CASSRTSGGNTGELFF.

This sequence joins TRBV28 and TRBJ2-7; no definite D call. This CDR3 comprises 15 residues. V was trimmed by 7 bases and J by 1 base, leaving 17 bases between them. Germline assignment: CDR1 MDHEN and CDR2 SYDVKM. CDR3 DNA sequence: TGTGCCAGCAACCCTACGCACGGCGGTTCCTACGAGCAGTACTTC. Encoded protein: CASNPTHGGSYEQYF.

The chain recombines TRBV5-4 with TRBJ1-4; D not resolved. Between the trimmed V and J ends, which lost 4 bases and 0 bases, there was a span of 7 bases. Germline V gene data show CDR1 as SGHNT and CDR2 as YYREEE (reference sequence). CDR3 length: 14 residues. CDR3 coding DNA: TGTGCCAGCAGCCTAACAGCAACTAATGAAAAACTGTTTTTT. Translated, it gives CASSLTATNEKLFF.

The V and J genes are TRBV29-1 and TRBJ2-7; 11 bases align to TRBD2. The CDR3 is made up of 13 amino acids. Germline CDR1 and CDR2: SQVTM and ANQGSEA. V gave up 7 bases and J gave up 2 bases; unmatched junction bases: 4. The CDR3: CSAGTSGAYEQYF. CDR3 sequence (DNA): TGCAGCGCCGGGACTAGCGGCGCCTACGAGCAGTACTTC.

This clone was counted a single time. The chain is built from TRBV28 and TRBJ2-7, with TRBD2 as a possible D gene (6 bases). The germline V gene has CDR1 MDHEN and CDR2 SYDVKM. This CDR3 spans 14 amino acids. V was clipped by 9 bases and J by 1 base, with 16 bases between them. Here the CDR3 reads CASFPGEPSYEQYF. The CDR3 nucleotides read TGTGCCAGTTTCCCGGGAGAACCGTCCTACGAGCAGTACTTC.

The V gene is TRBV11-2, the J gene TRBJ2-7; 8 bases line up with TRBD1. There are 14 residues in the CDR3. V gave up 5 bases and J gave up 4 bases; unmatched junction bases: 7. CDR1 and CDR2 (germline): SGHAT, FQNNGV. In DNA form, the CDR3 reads TGTGCCAGCAGCCTCGGGACAGGTGGTTACGAGCAGTACTTC. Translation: CASSLGTGGYEQYF.

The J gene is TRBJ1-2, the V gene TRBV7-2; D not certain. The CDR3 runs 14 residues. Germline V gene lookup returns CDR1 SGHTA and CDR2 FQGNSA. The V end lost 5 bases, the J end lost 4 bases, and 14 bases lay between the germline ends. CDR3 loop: CASSPREALYGYTF. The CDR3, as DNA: TGTGCCAGCAGCCCGCGGGAGGCCCTCTATGGCTACACCTTC. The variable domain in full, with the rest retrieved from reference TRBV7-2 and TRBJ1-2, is GAGVSQSPSNKVTEKGKDVELRCDPISGHTALYWYRQSLGQGLEFLIYFQGNSAPDKSGLPSDRFSAERTGGSVSTLTIQRTQQEDSAVYLCASSPREALYGYTFGSGTRLTVV.

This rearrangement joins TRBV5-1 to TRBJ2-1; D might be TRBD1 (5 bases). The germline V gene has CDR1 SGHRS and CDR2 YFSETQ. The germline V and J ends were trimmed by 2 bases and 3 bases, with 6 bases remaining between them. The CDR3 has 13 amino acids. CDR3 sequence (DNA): TGCGCCAGCAGCTTTGACAGCTACAATGAGCAGTTCTTC. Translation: CASSFDSYNEQFF.

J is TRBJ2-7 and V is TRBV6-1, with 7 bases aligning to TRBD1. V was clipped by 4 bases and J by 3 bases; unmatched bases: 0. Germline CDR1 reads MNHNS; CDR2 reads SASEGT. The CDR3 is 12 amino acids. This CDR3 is CASSGDSYEQYF. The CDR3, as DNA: TGTGCCAGCAGTGGGGACAGCTACGAGCAGTACTTC.

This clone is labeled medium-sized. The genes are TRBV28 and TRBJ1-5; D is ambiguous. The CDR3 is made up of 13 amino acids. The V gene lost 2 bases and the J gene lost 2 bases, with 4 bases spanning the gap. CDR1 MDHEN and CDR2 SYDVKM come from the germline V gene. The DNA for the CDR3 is TGTGCCAGCAGTTTACCGGGCAATCAGCCCCAGCATTTT. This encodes CASSLPGNQPQHF.

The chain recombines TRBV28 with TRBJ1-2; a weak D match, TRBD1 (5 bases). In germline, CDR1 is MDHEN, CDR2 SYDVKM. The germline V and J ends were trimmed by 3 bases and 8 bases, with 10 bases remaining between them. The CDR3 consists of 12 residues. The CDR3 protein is CASSFRDRGYTF. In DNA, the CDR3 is TGTGCCAGCAGTTTCAGGGATCGGGGCTACACCTTC.

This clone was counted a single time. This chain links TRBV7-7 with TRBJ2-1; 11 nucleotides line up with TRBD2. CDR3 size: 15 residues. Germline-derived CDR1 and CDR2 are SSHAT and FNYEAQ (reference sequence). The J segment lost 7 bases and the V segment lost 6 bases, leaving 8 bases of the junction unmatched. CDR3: CASSLLAGDRNEQFF. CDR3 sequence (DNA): TGTGCCAGCAGTTTACTAGCGGGAGATCGGAATGAGCAGTTCTTC. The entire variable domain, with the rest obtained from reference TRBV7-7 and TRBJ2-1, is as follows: GAGVSQSPRYKVTKRGQDVTLRCDPISSHATLYWYQQALGQGPEFLTYFNYEAQPDKSGLPSDRFSAERPEGSISTLTIQRTEQRDSAMYRCASSLLAGDRNEQFFGPGTRLTVL.

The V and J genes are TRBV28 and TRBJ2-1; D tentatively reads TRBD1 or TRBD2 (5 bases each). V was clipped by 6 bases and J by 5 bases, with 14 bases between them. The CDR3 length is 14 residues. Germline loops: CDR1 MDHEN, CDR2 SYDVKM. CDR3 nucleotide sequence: TGTGCCAGCAGGCCCGGGACCTACAACAATGAGCAGTTCTTC. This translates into CASRPGTYNNEQFF.